The 4 T cell receptor beta chains below come from one sample, sequenced in a study of shared clonotypes between healthy human individuals. Sequencing was performed with immunoSEQ multiplex PCR; in TCRdb, only in-frame clones are kept and a portion is missing. The sample comprises approximately 440,000 clones, around 77% of which are singletons, and 12% rests with the top ten. What was sequenced was PBMCs. These receptors were obtained from a woman aged 40-49 years in good health. Some clones in this sample may be carry-over from other donors' samples.

This clone was detected a few times. The chain combines TRBV11-2 with TRBJ2-5; a possible D gene is TRBD2 (5 bases). The CDR3 covers 15 residues. V lost 2 bases and J 4 bases, leaving 14 bases between the germline ends. Per germline, CDR1 SGHAT and CDR2 FQNNGV. This CDR3 reads CASSLRRIRGETQYF. The CDR3 DNA follows: TGTGCCAGCAGCTTAAGGAGGATACGGGGAGAGACCCAGTACTTC.

There are many counts of this clone. The chain uses TRBV28 and TRBJ2-7, with D uncertain. V shed 2 bases and J shed 2 bases, with 10 bases lying between them. Per germline, CDR1 MDHEN and CDR2 SYDVKM. This CDR3 comprises 14 residues. In DNA form, the CDR3 reads TGTGCCAGCAGTTTACTAACGGGCGCCTACGAGCAGTACTTC. Its protein product is CASSLLTGAYEQYF. Full variable domain (outside the CDR3, taken from reference TRBV28 and TRBJ2-7): DVKVTQSSRYLVKRTGEKVFLECVQDMDHENMFWYRQDPGLGLRLIYFSYDVKMKEKGDIPEGYSVSREKKERFSLILESASTNQTSMYLCASSLLTGAYEQYFGPGTRLTVT.

This clone was seen more than once but under ten times. The rearrangement links TRBV30 to TRBJ1-1; 7 bases fit TRBD1. The V segment lost 3 bases and the J segment 5 bases; nucleotides outside the gene matches: 6. Looked up from germline, CDR1 is GTSNPN and CDR2 is SVGIG (reference sequence). This CDR3 has 13 amino acids. The CDR3 nucleotides are TGTGCCTGGAGGACAGGGTACGGAACTGAAGCTTTCTTT. Translating it yields CAWRTGYGTEAFF.

The chain carries TRBV27 and TRBJ2-3, with D hard to call. CDR1 is MNHEY, CDR2 SMNVEV, per germline (reference sequence). Trimming removed 5 bases at V and 9 bases at J, with 9 bases between. The CDR3 runs to 11 residues. This CDR3 reads CASSIDGTQYF. The CDR3 DNA reads TGTGCCAGCAGTATAGACGGGACGCAGTATTTT.